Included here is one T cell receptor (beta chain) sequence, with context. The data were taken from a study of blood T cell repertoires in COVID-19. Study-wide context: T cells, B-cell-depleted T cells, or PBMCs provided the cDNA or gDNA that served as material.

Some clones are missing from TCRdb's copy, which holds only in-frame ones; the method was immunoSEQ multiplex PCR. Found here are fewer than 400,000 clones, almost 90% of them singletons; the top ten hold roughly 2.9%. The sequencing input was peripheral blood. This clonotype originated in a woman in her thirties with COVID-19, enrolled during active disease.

CDR3 protein: CASSFGTGMVEAFF. CDR3 in DNA: TGCGCCAGCAGCTTCGGGACAGGGATGGTTGAAGCTTTCTTT. This chain joins TRBV4-1 and TRBJ1-1; 9 bases line up with TRBD1. The CDR3 covers 14 residues. Germline V gene sequence: CDR1 MGHRA, CDR2 YSYEKL. V shed 5 bases, J shed 7 bases, and the junction held 8 bases outside the gene matches.